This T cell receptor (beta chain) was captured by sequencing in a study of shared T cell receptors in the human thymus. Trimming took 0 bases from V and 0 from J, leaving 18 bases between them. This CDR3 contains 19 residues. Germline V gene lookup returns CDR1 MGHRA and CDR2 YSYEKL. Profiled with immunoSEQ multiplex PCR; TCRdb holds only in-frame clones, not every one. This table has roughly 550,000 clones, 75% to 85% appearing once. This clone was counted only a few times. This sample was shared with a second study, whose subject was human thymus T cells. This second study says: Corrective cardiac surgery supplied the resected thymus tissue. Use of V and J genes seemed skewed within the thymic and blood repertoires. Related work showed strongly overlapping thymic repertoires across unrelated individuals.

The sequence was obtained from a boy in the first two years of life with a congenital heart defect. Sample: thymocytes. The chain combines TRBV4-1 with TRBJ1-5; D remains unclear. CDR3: CASSQDKAELGFSNQPQHF. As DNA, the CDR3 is TGCGCCAGCAGCCAAGATAAGGCGGAGCTAGGTTTTAGCAATCAGCCCCAGCATTTT.